The clone carrying this T cell receptor beta chain turned up a few times. What it binds is unknown. The sample belongs to a study of cytomegalovirus exposure and HLA in healthy donors. Study overall: The study placed 80% to 85% of its 398 genotyped donors in the Caucasian-associated ancestry cluster. Study-level points and caveats: Earlier findings revealed that most TCR beta V segments proved productive either about 87% or about 30% of the time. Reports indicate that TCR beta sequences accurately predicted the HLA-A and HLA-B alleles of most subjects.

Primers: 60 Vbeta forward and 13 Jbeta reverse. Generated by immunoSEQ multiplex PCR, the TCRdb table keeps only in-frame clones and is missing some. The sample yields about 86,000 clones, around 70% seen once. Sequencing was done on a sample of PBMCs. The sequence came from a man between 60 and 75 years old in good health and CMV-seronegative.

CDR3 residues: CASSPQGPNTGELFF. CDR3 sequence (DNA): TGTGCCAGTAGTCCGCAGGGGCCGAACACCGGGGAGCTGTTTTTT. The rearrangement uses TRBV19 and TRBJ2-2, with TRBD1 as a possible D gene (6 bases). Germline-derived CDR1 and CDR2 are LNHDA and SQIVND (reference sequence). The CDR3 covers 15 residues. Trimming took 5 bases from V and 0 from J, leaving 10 bases between them. Variable domain in full (rest from reference TRBV19 and TRBJ2-2): DGGITQSPKYLFRKEGQNVTLSCEQNLNHDAMYWYRQDPGQGLRLIYYSQIVNDFQKGDIAEGYSVSREKKESFPLTVTSAQKNPTAFYLCASSPQGPNTGELFFGEGSRLTVL.